This is a list of T cell receptor beta chains from one sample in a study of blood T cell repertoires in COVID-19. TCRdb's copy holds only in-frame clones and misses some; the assay was immunoSEQ multiplex PCR. The sample contains about 210,000 clones, 80% of which appear only once. The sample comprised peripheral blood. These receptors were taken from a human donor in a cohort sampled during active COVID-19. CDR3s include the opening cysteine and the closing phenylalanine or tryptophan. The D gene is left open where the match is weak. Clone sizes are given selectively: once, few, many, or a class where the clone is expanded.

CDR3 DNA: TGTGCCAGCAGCTTATCCCCCGGCCGGACAGGGCGGCAGCCCCAGCATTTT; CDR3 protein: CASSLSPGRTGRQPQHF; V gene: TRBV7-9; J gene: TRBJ1-5; clone size: .; D gene: TRBD1
CDR3 DNA: TGTGCCACCAGTGAGAGCGGGAGGGCGAACACCGGGGAGCTGTTTTTT; CDR3 protein: CATSESGRANTGELFF; V gene: TRBV24-1; J gene: TRBJ2-2; clone size: .; D gene: TRBD2
CDR3 DNA: TGTGCCAGCAGCCAAGAGGACAGGGACAATGAGCAGTTCTTC; CDR3 protein: CASSQEDRDNEQFF; V gene: TRBV4-2; J gene: TRBJ2-1; clone size: few; D gene: TRBD1
CDR3 DNA: TGTGCCACCAGCGGAATGGACAGGGCCTACAATGAGCAGTTCTTC; CDR3 protein: CATSGMDRAYNEQFF; V gene: TRBV15; J gene: TRBJ2-1; clone size: .; D gene: TRBD1
CDR3 DNA: TGTGCCAGTAGTATATACAGCGGGAAGCAGTTCTTC; CDR3 protein: CASSIYSGKQFF; V gene: TRBV19; J gene: TRBJ2-1; clone size: once; D gene: TRBD2
CDR3 DNA: TGTGCCAGCAGTTTATCCCACCTAATCTCGACTAATGAAAAACTGTTTTTT; CDR3 protein: CASSLSHLISTNEKLFF; V gene: TRBV28; J gene: TRBJ1-4; clone size: .; D gene: .
CDR3 DNA: TGTGCCAGCAGCCCCGCTGAGACTAGCGGGGAGAACAATGAGCAGTTCTTC; CDR3 protein: CASSPAETSGENNEQFF; V gene: TRBV3-1/TRBV3-2; J gene: TRBJ2-1; clone size: .; D gene: TRBD2
CDR3 DNA: TGTGCCATCAATGATGGGACAGCTAACTATGGCTACACCTTC; CDR3 protein: CAINDGTANYGYTF; V gene: TRBV10-3; J gene: TRBJ1-2; clone size: .; D gene: TRBD1
CDR3 DNA: TGCGCCAGCAGAGGGGGCTCCTATAATTCACCCCTCCACTTT; CDR3 protein: CASRGGSYNSPLHF; V gene: TRBV5-1; J gene: TRBJ1-6; clone size: .; D gene: .
CDR3 DNA: TGTGCCAGTAGCTCAGCGGGAGGGCCTGGGGTTGAGCAGTTCTTC; CDR3 protein: CASSSAGGPGVEQFF; V gene: TRBV19; J gene: TRBJ2-1; clone size: .; D gene: TRBD2
CDR3 DNA: TGTGCCAGCGCTGTGGGACTAGGACAAGCCGGGGAGCTGTTTTTT; CDR3 protein: CASAVGLGQAGELFF; V gene: TRBV11-1; J gene: TRBJ2-2; clone size: once; D gene: TRBD2
CDR3 DNA: TGTGCCAGTACCCAACCCGGGGGAGAGACCCAGTACTTC; CDR3 protein: CASTQPGGETQYF; V gene: TRBV19; J gene: TRBJ2-5; clone size: .; D gene: .
CDR3 DNA: TGTGCCAGCAGCTTAGTAGGGGCGGGGGGCCTATCCTACAATGAGCAGTTCTTC; CDR3 protein: CASSLVGAGGLSYNEQFF; V gene: TRBV7-8; J gene: TRBJ2-1; clone size: .; D gene: TRBD2
CDR3 DNA: TGTGCCAGCAGCGTAGAAGGACAGGGGACTCTTTATGGCTACACCTTC; CDR3 protein: CASSVEGQGTLYGYTF; V gene: TRBV9; J gene: TRBJ1-2; clone size: .; D gene: TRBD1
CDR3 DNA: TGTGCCAGCAGCTTGGACACGGGACAGGGATATGAAAAACTGTTTTTT; CDR3 protein: CASSLDTGQGYEKLFF; V gene: TRBV7-6; J gene: TRBJ1-4; clone size: .; D gene: TRBD1
CDR3 DNA: TGTGCCAGCAGCTTTGGCCAGGGGGTCGGGGAGCTGTTTTTT; CDR3 protein: CASSFGQGVGELFF; V gene: TRBV5-6; J gene: TRBJ2-2; clone size: .; D gene: TRBD1
CDR3 DNA: TGTGCCAGTAGTACCTCGTGGGGGGGTGGCACAGATACGCAGTATTTT; CDR3 protein: CASSTSWGGGTDTQYF; V gene: TRBV19; J gene: TRBJ2-3; clone size: .; D gene: TRBD2
CDR3 DNA: TGTGCCAGCAGCTTGTCCAGCCAAGAGACCCAGTACTTC; CDR3 protein: CASSLSSQETQYF; V gene: TRBV7-9; J gene: TRBJ2-5; clone size: .; D gene: .
CDR3 DNA: TGTGCCAGCAGCCAACCTGGTACAGTGCCCCCCTACGAGCAGTACTTC; CDR3 protein: CASSQPGTVPPYEQYF; V gene: TRBV14; J gene: TRBJ2-7; clone size: .; D gene: .
CDR3 DNA: TGTGCCAGCAGTAAAAACGAGCCCTCCTACAATGAGCAGTTCTTC; CDR3 protein: CASSKNEPSYNEQFF; V gene: TRBV27; J gene: TRBJ2-1; clone size: .; D gene: .